This is a list of T cell receptor beta chains from one sample in a study of technical replicates of blood from a handful of donors. The table came from immunoSEQ multiplex PCR; TCRdb's copy has only in-frame clones and leaves some out. The repertoire includes 100,000 or so clones, around 96% of them detected once, and more than 0.35% sits in the top ten. Sequenced: T cells isolated from PBMCs. Receptors were obtained from a human donor in good health. Both conserved end residues are part of each CDR3.

v_call	j_call	cdr3_aa
TRBV28	TRBJ2-7	CASSLLRRGEEQYF
TRBV10-3	TRBJ1-2	CAISESRGGYTF
TRBV9	TRBJ1-1	CASSVGIEGYTEAFF
TRBV2	TRBJ2-3	CASSDSSYGTDTQYF
TRBV7-9	TRBJ2-5	CASSFSGGQVQETQYF
TRBV6-6	TRBJ2-7	CASSYGEGEQYF
TRBV10-3	TRBJ2-7	CAISGDVGEGYEQYF
TRBV2	TRBJ2-2	CASRTTGPNTGELFF
TRBV28	TRBJ1-2	CASRFFETGNYGYTF
TRBV7-6	TRBJ1-4	CASSGQGYAKLFF
TRBV27	TRBJ2-1	CASSPGTHNEQFF
TRBV7-3	TRBJ2-5	CASSQQFQETQYF
TRBV19	TRBJ2-3	CASSTGLADTQYF
TRBV5-6	TRBJ1-2	CASSLVGDYGYTF
TRBV6-5	TRBJ2-2	CASSYRTSGMGELFF
TRBV6-6	TRBJ1-1	CASTRQGITEAFF
TRBV2	TRBJ2-3	CAAPGTSFSDTQYF
TRBV29-1	TRBJ1-1	CSLWDTNTEAFF
TRBV5-4	TRBJ2-2	CASSRTAKEELFF
TRBV11-2	TRBJ2-5	CASGAGGSTGETQYF
TRBV28	TRBJ1-2	CASSFSGQGRYGYTF
TRBV19	TRBJ1-5	CASSSQGGAQPQHF
TRBV7-9	TRBJ2-3	CASSSLQFAFTDTQYF
TRBV6-1	TRBJ1-2	CASSGGAGQPF
TRBV19	TRBJ1-5	CASSLPRGDLYQPQHF
TRBV28	TRBJ2-7	CASNPSGSYEQYF
TRBV19	TRBJ1-2	CASSPGQGSGYTF
TRBV13	TRBJ2-4	CASEVAGISAKNIQYF
TRBV11-2	TRBJ1-1	CASSLRGNTEAFF
TRBV6-6	TRBJ2-7	CASSYSSYEQYF
TRBV7-9	TRBJ1-1	CASSGKNRETEAFF
TRBV27	TRBJ2-2	CASSFLRERTGELFF